This T cell receptor beta chain stems from a study of T cell repertoires in cytomegalovirus infection. This CDR3 contains 11 residues. With 8 bases removed from V and 14 bases from J, the gap between germline ends came to 13 bases. Concerning this clonotype itself: Its target is not known.

MiXCR, run by TCRdb on the reads, gives a single entry per CDR3 protein. The data contain approximately 50,000 distinct CDR3 sequences, roughly 20% of them seen just once; the ten biggest clones take up roughly two thirds. The clonotype originates from a human donor in good health (CMV status not recorded). Some clones in this sample may be carry-over from other donors' samples. The chain couples TRBV12-3 or TRBV12-4 to TRBJ1-6; D is uncertain. The sequenced sample was CD8+ T cells from cultured PBMCs, obtained from culture after CMV antigen stimulation. The CDR3 protein is CASRRATTLHF. CDR3 coding DNA: TGTGCCAGCCGTAGGGCGACGACCCTCCACTTT.